This T cell receptor beta chain appears in the sequencing data of a study of T cells after yellow fever vaccination. The CDR3 covers 15 residues. V was clipped by 2 bases and J by 2 bases, with 11 bases between them. Germline lookup yields CDR1 SGHDT and CDR2 YYEEEE. Only a few counts were recorded for this clonotype. UMIs were added to TCR cDNA along with a universal primer site when it was made by 5'RACE template switching. Via MiXCR, TCRdb re-called the 5' RACE reads, giving one row per CDR3 protein. The top ten hold 15% of the sample, which has about 630,000 distinct CDR3 sequences, 9% to 15% seen once.

This clonotype was obtained from a man between 25 and 39 years old who received the YFV17D yellow fever vaccine. The sample here was PBMCs, taken on the day of the yellow fever booster vaccination. V usage is TRBV5-6 and J usage is TRBJ1-5; D possibly corresponds to TRBD1 (5 bases). CDR3 coding DNA: TGTGCCAGCAGCTTTTTTGGGGCCGGCAATCAGCCCCAGCATTTT. Amino acids: CASSFFGAGNQPQHF.